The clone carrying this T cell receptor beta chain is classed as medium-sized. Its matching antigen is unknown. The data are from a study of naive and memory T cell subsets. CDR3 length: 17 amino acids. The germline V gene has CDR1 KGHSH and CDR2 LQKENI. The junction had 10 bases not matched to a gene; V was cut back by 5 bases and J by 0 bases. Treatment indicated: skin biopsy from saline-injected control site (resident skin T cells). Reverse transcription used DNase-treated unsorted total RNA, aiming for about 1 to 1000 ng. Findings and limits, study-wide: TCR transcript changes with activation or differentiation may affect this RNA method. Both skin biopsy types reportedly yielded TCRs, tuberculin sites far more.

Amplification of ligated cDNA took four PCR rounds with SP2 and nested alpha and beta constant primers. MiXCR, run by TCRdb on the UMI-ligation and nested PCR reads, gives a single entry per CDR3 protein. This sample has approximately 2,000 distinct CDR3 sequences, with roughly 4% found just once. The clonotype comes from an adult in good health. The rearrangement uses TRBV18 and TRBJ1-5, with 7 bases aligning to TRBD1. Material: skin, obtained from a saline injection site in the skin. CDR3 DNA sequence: TGTGCCAGCTCAACCGGGACAGCTTCTTATAGCAATCAGCCCCAGCATTTT. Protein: CASSTGTASYSNQPQHF.